A single sample gave rise to the 17 T cell receptor beta chains below, sequenced in a study of prognosis after radiotherapy for stage I lung cancer. With two-round multiplex PCR, TCR beta CDR3 sequences were amplified from genomic DNA. Initially, in first-round PCR, primers specific to each TRBV and TRBJ gene were used. From the multiplex PCR reads, TCRdb called clonotypes with MiXCR, one entry per CDR3 protein. The table lists some 14,000 distinct CDR3 sequences, approximately 30% of them singletons, with about 30% in the top ten. The starting material was PBMCs, obtained before or after stereotactic body radiation therapy (not recorded which). Receptors were obtained from a donor aged 50 or older with non-small cell lung cancer.

Ten or more counts support this clonotype. The V call is TRBV20-1, the J call TRBJ1-1; D is perhaps TRBD1 (5 bases). The CDR3 runs 12 residues. Germline lookup yields CDR1 DFQATT and CDR2 SNEGSKA (reference sequence). V was trimmed by 7 bases and J by 6 bases, leaving 15 bases between them. The CDR3 loop is CSVPDRGAEAFF. CDR3 coding DNA: TGCAGTGTCCCGGACCGGGGCGCTGAAGCTTTCTTT.

By its share, this clonotype is medium-sized. V usage is TRBV12-3 or TRBV12-4 and J usage is TRBJ2-7; D tentatively fits TRBD1 or TRBD2 (6 bases each). The CDR3 has 13 residues. V lost 3 bases to trimming and J lost 7 bases, with 13 bases between them. For the CDR3, the DNA is TGTGCCAGCAGTTTGGGGGGCACGGAAGAGCAGTACTTC. It encodes CASSLGGTEEQYF.

In its sample, this clonotype was seen many times. The rearrangement uses TRBV20-1 and TRBJ2-3; a weak D match, TRBD2 (5 bases). Germline-derived CDR1 and CDR2 are DFQATT and SNEGSKA (reference sequence). The CDR3 is 12 amino acids. Between the trimmed V and J ends, which lost 5 bases and 3 bases, there was a span of 9 bases. CDR3 region: CSAPRGTDTQYF. The CDR3 bases are TGCAGTGCTCCGAGAGGGACAGATACGCAGTATTTT.

This clonotype has at least ten counts. The genes are TRBV4-2 and TRBJ2-5, with TRBD2 matching over 10 bases. Germline trimming cut 1 base from V and 5 bases from J; bases unmatched to any gene: 4. Germline V CDR1 and CDR2: LGHNA, YNFKEQ. This CDR3 comprises 15 residues. CDR3 residues: CASSQGTSGVETQYF. In DNA, the CDR3 is TGTGCCAGCAGCCAAGGGACTAGCGGTGTGGAGACCCAGTACTTC.

In this sample, this clonotype turned up many times. V is TRBV7-6 and J is TRBJ2-7, with 7 bases matching TRBD1. The V gene's germline CDR1 is SGHVS and CDR2 FNYEAQ. The CDR3 length is 15 residues. With 6 bases clipped from V and 5 bases from J, the junction kept 13 bases outside the gene matches. The CDR3: CASSRTTGSGNEQYF. As DNA, the CDR3 is TGTGCCAGCAGTCGAACGACAGGGTCAGGGAACGAGCAGTACTTC.

This clonotype was detected ten times or more. The chain links TRBV29-1 to TRBJ2-7, with TRBD1 matching 8 bases. J lost 9 bases, V lost 4 bases, and 14 bases had no gene match. The CDR3 covers 14 residues. CDR1 is SQVTM, CDR2 ANQGSEA, per germline. Here the CDR3 DNA reads TGCAGCGTTGGGACAGGGACGGGTACCACGGGGCAGTACTTC. It yields the protein CSVGTGTGTTGQYF.

Points on this clonotype: One end of the junction is discordant with germline, which a read error may explain. The chain has TRBV4-1 and TRBJ1-5; D unresolved. In germline, CDR1 is MGHRA, CDR2 YSYEKL. The CDR3 sequence is 14 residues long. The DNA of the CDR3 is TGCGCCAGCAGCCAACAGGTGGGGAGTCAGCCCCGGCATTTT. Amino acids: CASSQQVGSQPRHF.

Remarks on this clonotype: A single base is all that separates this from a far larger clone, so a read error is likely. The rearrangement uses TRBV6-4 and TRBJ2-7; 9 nucleotides match TRBD2. The CDR3 spans 15 residues. Germline CDR1 and CDR2: MRHNA and SNTAGT. CDR3 in DNA: TGTGCCGGCAGTTGGAAGACTAGCGGTTCCTACGAGCAGTACTTC. Amino acids: CAGSWKTSGSYEQYF.

This clonotype was recorded at least ten times. The V gene is TRBV25-1, the J gene TRBJ2-1; the match to TRBD2 covers 9 bases. With V trimmed by 3 bases and J by 7 bases, 13 bases remained unmatched. Germline lookup yields CDR1 MGHDK and CDR2 SYGVNS. The CDR3 spans 17 residues. In nucleotides, the CDR3 is TGTGCCAGCAGTGACTTCACGCTAGCGGGAACGGGTAATGAGCAGTTCTTC. Its protein product is CASSDFTLAGTGNEQFF.

This clonotype was seen ten or more times. V gene TRBV20-1 combines with J gene TRBJ1-2, with 9 positions matching TRBD1. The CDR3 covers 16 residues. Germline-derived CDR1 and CDR2 are DFQATT and SNEGSKA (reference sequence). V lost 0 bases and J lost 8; bases outside the gene matches: 13. The CDR3 nucleotides are TGCAGTGCTAGAGACCCCGGGACAGGGAGTAGAGGCGGCTACACCTTC. Amino acid sequence: CSARDPGTGSRGGYTF.

There are many counts of this clonotype. The chain has TRBV2 and TRBJ2-3; 9 nucleotides line up with TRBD1. The germline V gene has CDR1 SNHLY and CDR2 FYNNEI. Trimming at V came to 7 bases and at J to 2 bases, leaving 7 bases not matched to a gene. This CDR3 has 15 residues. The CDR3 bases are TGTGCCAGCAAATCCCGGGACAGGGCCACAGATACGCAGTATTTT. It codes for CASKSRDRATDTQYF. Combining the CDR3 with reference TRBV2 and TRBJ2-3 gives the whole variable domain EPEVTQTPSHQVTQMGQEVILRCVPISNHLYFYWYRQILGQKVEFLVSFYNNEISEKSEIFDDQFSVERPDGSNFTLKIRSTKLEDSAMYFCASKSRDRATDTQYFGPGTRLTVL.

This clonotype occurred many times. The rearrangement uses TRBV11-2 and TRBJ2-5; 9 nucleotides align to TRBD1. This CDR3 contains 14 residues. The V gene end was trimmed by 5 bases and the J gene end by 4 bases; junction bases not matched to a gene: 5. The germline V gene encodes CDR1 SGHAT and CDR2 FQNNGV. For the CDR3, the DNA is TGTGCCAGCAGCCCCGGGACAGGGCTAGAGACCCAGTACTTC. Protein product: CASSPGTGLETQYF.

The chain links TRBV20-1 to TRBJ2-7, with no clear D. The CDR3 is made up of 14 amino acids. Germline V gene lookup returns CDR1 DFQATT and CDR2 SNEGSKA (reference sequence). V lost 4 bases to trimming and J lost 7 bases, with 20 bases between them. CDR3 loop: CSAISASVVREQYF. CDR3 nucleotide sequence: TGCAGTGCTATTTCCGCGTCAGTGGTGCGGGAGCAGTACTTC.

This clonotype ranks as medium-sized. This sequence joins TRBV6-1 and TRBJ1-3; 11 positions match TRBD1. V lost 5 bases, J lost 4 bases, and 10 bases stayed unmatched. Germline assignment: CDR1 MNHNS and CDR2 SASEGT. The CDR3 spans 17 residues. The CDR3 protein is CASSPWTGGIPGNTIYF. CDR3 DNA: TGTGCCAGCAGTCCTTGGACAGGGGGCATTCCCGGAAACACCATATATTTT.

V is TRBV7-2 and J is TRBJ2-2; D gene uncertain. The CDR3 is 14 residues long. CDR1 is SGHTA and CDR2 is FQGNSA in the germline V gene. V was shortened by 5 bases and J by 10 bases, with 17 bases between the two germline ends. CDR3 nucleotide sequence: TGTGCCAGCAGCATGGTCCCCGCCCCCGTGGAGCTGTTTTTT. As protein: CASSMVPAPVELFF. The whole variable domain, filled in from reference TRBV7-2 and TRBJ2-2, reads GAGVSQSPSNKVTEKGKDVELRCDPISGHTALYWYRQSLGQGLEFLIYFQGNSAPDKSGLPSDRFSAERTGGSVSTLTIQRTQQEDSAVYLCASSMVPAPVELFFGEGSRLTVL.

This chain uses TRBV6-2 or TRBV6-3 with TRBJ1-6, with D tentatively TRBD1 (5 bases). CDR1 MNHEY and CDR2 SVGEGT come from the germline V gene. The CDR3 length is 16 residues. V lost 4 bases and J 8 bases, leaving 18 bases between the germline ends. CDR3 amino acids: CASSSTVPYLDSPLHF. The CDR3 DNA sequence: TGTGCCAGCAGTTCGACAGTTCCGTACCTAGATTCACCCCTCCACTTT.

The sample holds many counts of this clonotype. The chain carries TRBV28 and TRBJ2-3; tentatively, D is TRBD1 (5 bases). Germline lookup yields CDR1 MDHEN and CDR2 SYDVKM. The CDR3 is 15 residues long. The V and J ends lost 5 bases and 3 bases respectively, with 15 bases between them. CDR3 in amino acids: CASSPSGRWTDTQYF. CDR3 DNA: TGTGCCAGCAGTCCATCAGGGCGGTGGACAGATACGCAGTATTTT.